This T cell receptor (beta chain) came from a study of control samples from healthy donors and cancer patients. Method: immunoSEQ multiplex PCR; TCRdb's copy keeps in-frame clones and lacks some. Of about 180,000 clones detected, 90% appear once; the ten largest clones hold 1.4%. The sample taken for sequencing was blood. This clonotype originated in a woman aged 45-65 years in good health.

The CDR3 coding sequence is TGTGCCAGCAGCTTGAGGACAGACAATGAAAAACTGTTTTTT. Translation gives CASSLRTDNEKLFF. The chain carries TRBV7-9 and TRBJ1-4, with a tentative D call TRBD1 (6 bases). V lost 3 bases and J 5 bases, leaving 10 bases between the germline ends. The length of the CDR3 is 14 residues. Germline loops: CDR1 SEHNR, CDR2 FQNEAQ (reference sequence).